This TCR beta chain is from a study of blood T cell repertoires in COVID-19. Measured with immunoSEQ multiplex PCR; TCRdb has only the in-frame clones, and not every one. Seen here are about 130,000 clones, around 83% observed once, and the top ten hold approximately 9.2%. Researchers sorted participants into cohorts using their self-reported clinical history. Donors in Cohort 3 counted as recovered after two negative PCRs, clearance, or symptom resolution. Sample: PBMCs or T cells enriched from blood (not recorded which). This sequence originates from a man in his forties or fifties who had recovered from COVID-19.

CDR3: CASSHREGGNNEQFF. CDR3 nucleotides: TGTGCCAGCAGCCACAGGGAGGGAGGCAACAATGAGCAGTTCTTC. The rearrangement joins TRBV6-5 to TRBJ2-1, with D maybe TRBD2 (7 bases). Germline loops: CDR1 MNHEY, CDR2 SVGAGI. V was clipped by 6 bases and J by 5 bases, with 17 bases between them. The CDR3 has 15 amino acids.